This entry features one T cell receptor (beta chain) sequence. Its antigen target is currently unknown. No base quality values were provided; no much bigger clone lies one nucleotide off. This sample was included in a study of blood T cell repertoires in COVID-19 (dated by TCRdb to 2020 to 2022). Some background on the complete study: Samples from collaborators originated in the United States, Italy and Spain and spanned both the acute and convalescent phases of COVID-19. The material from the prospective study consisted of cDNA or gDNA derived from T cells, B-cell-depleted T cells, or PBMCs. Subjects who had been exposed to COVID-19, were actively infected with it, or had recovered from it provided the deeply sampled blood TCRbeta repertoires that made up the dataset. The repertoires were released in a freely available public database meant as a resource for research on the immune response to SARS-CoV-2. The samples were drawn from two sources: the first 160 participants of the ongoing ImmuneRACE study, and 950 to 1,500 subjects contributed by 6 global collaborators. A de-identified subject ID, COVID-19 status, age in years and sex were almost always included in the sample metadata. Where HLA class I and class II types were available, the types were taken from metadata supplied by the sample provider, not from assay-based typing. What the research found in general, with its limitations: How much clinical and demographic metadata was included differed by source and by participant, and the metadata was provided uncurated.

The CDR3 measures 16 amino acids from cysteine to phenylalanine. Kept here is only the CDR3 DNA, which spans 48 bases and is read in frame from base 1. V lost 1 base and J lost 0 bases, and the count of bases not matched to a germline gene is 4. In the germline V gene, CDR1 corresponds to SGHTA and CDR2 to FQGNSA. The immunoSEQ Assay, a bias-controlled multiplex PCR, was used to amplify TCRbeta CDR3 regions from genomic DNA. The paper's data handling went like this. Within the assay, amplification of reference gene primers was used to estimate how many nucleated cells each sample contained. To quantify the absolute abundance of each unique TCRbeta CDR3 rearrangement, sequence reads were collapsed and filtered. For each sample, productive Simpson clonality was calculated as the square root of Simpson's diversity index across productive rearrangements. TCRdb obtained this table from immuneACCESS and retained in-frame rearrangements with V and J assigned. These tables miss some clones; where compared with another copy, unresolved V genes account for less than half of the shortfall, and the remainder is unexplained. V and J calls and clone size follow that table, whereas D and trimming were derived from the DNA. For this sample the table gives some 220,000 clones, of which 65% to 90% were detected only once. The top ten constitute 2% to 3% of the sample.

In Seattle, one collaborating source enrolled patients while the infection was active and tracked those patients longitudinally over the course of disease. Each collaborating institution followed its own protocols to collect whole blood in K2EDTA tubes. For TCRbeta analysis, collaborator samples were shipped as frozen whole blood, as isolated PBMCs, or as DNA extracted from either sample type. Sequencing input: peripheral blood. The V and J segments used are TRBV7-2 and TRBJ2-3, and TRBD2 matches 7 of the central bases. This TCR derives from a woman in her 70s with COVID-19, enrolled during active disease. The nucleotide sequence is TGTGCCAGCAGCTTAGATGCTAGCGGAAGCACAGATACGCAGTATTTT. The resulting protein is CASSLDASGSTDTQYF. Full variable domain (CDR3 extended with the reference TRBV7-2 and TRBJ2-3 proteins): GAGVSQSPSNKVTEKGKDVELRCDPISGHTALYWYRQSLGQGLEFLIYFQGNSAPDKSGLPSDRFSAERTGGSVSTLTIQRTQQEDSAVYLCASSLDASGSTDTQYFGPGTRLTVL.